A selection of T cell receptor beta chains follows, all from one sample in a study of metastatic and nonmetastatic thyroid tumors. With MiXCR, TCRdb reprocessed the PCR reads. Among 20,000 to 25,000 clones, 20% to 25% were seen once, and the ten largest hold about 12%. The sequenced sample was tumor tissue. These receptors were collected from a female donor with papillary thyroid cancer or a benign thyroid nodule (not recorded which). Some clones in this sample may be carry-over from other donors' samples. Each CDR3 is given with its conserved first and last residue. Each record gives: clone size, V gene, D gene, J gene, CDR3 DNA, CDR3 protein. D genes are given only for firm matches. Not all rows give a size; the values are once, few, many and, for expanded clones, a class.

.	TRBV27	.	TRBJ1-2	TGTGCCAGCAGTGGAACAGGGTTCTATGGCTACACCTTC	CASSGTGFYGYTF
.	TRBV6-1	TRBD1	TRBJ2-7	TGTGCCACGGACAGGGGTGTCAACGAGCAGTACTTC	CATDRGVNEQYF
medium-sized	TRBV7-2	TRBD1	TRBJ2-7	TGTGCCAGCAGCCCCGAGACAGGGGTATGGTTAGTTTCTTACGAGCAGTACTTC	CASSPETGVWLVSYEQYF
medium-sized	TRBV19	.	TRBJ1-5	TGTGCCAGTAGTATAGGGGGAAGTCAGCCCCAGCATTTT	CASSIGGSQPQHF
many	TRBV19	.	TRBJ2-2	TGTGCCAGTAGTTCTCGGGTTTCGGGATTCGGGGAGCTGTTTTTT	CASSSRVSGFGELFF
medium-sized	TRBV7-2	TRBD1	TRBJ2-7	TGTGCCAGCAAGAAAGATAGGGGGCGCGAGCAGTACTTC	CASKKDRGREQYF
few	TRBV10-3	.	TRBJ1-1	TGTGCCATCGTAGGCACACTGGATGGGCACACTGAAGCTTTCTTT	CAIVGTLDGHTEAFF
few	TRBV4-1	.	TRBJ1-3	TGCGCCAGCAGCCAAGACCCTCGGGGGGGCTCTGGAAACACCATATATTTT	CASSQDPRGGSGNTIYF
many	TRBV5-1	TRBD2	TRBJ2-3	TGCGCCAGCAGCTCGGGACTAGCGGGGGGTACGCAGTATTTT	CASSSGLAGGTQYF
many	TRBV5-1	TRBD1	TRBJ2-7	TGCGCCAGCAGCTCCCTCGGGACAGGGCGTCGGGAGCAGTACTTC	CASSSLGTGRREQYF
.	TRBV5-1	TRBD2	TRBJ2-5	TGCGCCAGCAGCTTGGCCGGACTAGCGGGAGCCCAAGAGACCCAGTACTTC	CASSLAGLAGAQETQYF
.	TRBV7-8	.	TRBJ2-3	TGTGCTAGCAGCTTAGGGGGACATACCACAGATACGCAGTATTTT	CASSLGGHTTDTQYF
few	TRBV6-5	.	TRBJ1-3	TGTGCCAGCAGTTACTCGGGCAGGGTACCCGGAAACACCATACATTTT	CASSYSGRVPGNTIHF
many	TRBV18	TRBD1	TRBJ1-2	TGTGCCAGCTCACCCGGACAGGGAGATAACTATGGCTACACCTTC	CASSPGQGDNYGYTF
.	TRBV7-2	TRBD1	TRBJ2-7	TGTGCCAGCAGCTTTGGGACAGGCGAGCAGTACTTC	CASSFGTGEQYF
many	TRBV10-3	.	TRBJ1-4	TGTGCCATCAGTGAGACCCGGGACATGCGTGAAAAACTGTTTTTT	CAISETRDMREKLFF
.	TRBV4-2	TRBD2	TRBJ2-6	TGTGCCAGCAGCCAAGCACTAGCGGGGGTGACTGGGGCCAACGTCCTGACTTTC	CASSQALAGVTGANVLTF
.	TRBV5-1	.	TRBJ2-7	TGCGCCAGCAGCTTGGGTTACGGCCTCTGGGGCGAGCAGTACTTC	CASSLGYGLWGEQYF
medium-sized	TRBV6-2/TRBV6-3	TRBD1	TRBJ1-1	TGTGCCAGCAGTTACTCGATTTATGACAGGGCGGACACTGAAGCTTTCTTT	CASSYSIYDRADTEAFF
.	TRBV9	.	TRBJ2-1	TGTGCCAGCAGCGTAGGTGGGACTCCGTCCTACAATGAGCAGTTCTTC	CASSVGGTPSYNEQFF
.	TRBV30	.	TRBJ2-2	TGTGCCTGGAGCCGGGACACCGGCGCCGGGGAGCTGTTTTTT	CAWSRDTGAGELFF
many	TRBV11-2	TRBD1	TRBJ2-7	TGTGCCAGCAGCCCGGGGACAGCCGGTTACGAACAGTACTTC	CASSPGTAGYEQYF
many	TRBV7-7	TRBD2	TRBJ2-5	TGTGCTAGCAGCCCGACTAGCGGGAGGCTTCAAAAGACCCAGTACTTC	CASSPTSGRLQKTQYF
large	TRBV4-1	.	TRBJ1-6	TGCGCCAGCAGCGCATCCCTCCGCCGTAAGGGTTCCTATAATTCACCCCTCCACTTT	CASSASLRRKGSYNSPLHF
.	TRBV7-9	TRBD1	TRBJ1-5	TGTGCCAGCAGCTATGGGACAGGGGGAAATCAGCCCCAGCATTTT	CASSYGTGGNQPQHF
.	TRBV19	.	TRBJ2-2	TGTGCCAGTAGTATAGAACCTACCACCGGGGAGCTGTTTTTT	CASSIEPTTGELFF
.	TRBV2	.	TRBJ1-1	TGTGCCAGCAGTGGAGGGTTGAACACTGAAGCTTTCTTT	CASSGGLNTEAFF
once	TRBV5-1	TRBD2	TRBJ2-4	TGCGCCAGCAGCTTGGGGCTAGCGGGAGGGCGAAACATTCAGTACTTC	CASSLGLAGGRNIQYF
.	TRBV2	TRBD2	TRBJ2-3	TGTGCCAGCAGTGAAGGGACTAGCGGAGGAACAGATACGCAGTATTTT	CASSEGTSGGTDTQYF
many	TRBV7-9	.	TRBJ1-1	TGTGCCAGCAGCTTGACGGTGAACACTGAAGCTTTCTTT	CASSLTVNTEAFF
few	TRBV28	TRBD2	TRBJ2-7	TGTGCCAGCAGTTCGGGTACTAGCGGGAGCTCCTACGAGCAGTACTTC	CASSSGTSGSSYEQYF
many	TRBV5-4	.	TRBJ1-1	TGTGCCAGCAGCTTACAAAACACTGAAGCTTTCTTT	CASSLQNTEAFF
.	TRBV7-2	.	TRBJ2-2	TGTGCCAGCAGCTTAGAGGTCGGGACTGCTGGGGAGCTGTTTTTT	CASSLEVGTAGELFF
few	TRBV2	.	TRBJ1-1	TGTGCCAGCAGTGAATCTTCTTACGACAGCTCCCAAGCTTTCTTT	CASSESSYDSSQAFF
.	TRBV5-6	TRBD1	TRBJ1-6	TGTGCCAGCAGCTTCGGGGGCGACAGGGTACACTTT	CASSFGGDRVHF
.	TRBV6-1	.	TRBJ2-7	TGTGCCAGCAGTGAAAAACCCTTACCCAACGAGCAGTACTTC	CASSEKPLPNEQYF
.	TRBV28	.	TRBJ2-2	TGTGCCAGCAGTGGGTTAGGGATTTACACCGGGGAGCTGTTTTTT	CASSGLGIYTGELFF
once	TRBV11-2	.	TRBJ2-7	TGTGCCAGCAGCTGGGGCAGAGAGCAGTACTTC	CASSWGREQYF
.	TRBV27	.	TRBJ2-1	TGTGCCAGCAGTTTATACTGGGCTAGCGCAGACAATGAGCAGCTCTTC	CASSLYWASADNEQLF
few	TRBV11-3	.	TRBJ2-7	TGTGCCAGCAGCTTACAGGCCACCTACGAGCAGTACTTC	CASSLQATYEQYF
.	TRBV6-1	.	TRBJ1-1	TGTGCCAGCAGACAACAGGGTGACACTGAAGCTTTCTTT	CASRQQGDTEAFF
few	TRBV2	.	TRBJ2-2	TGTGCCAGCAGTGTTGAGGGGTACACCGGGGAGCTGTTTTTT	CASSVEGYTGELFF
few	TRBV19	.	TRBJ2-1	TGTGCCACAACGGGACTTCCCAATGAGCAGTTCTTC	CATTGLPNEQFF
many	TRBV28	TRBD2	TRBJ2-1	TGTGCCAGCACTCCGACTAGCGGGAGAAATGAGCAGTTCTTC	CASTPTSGRNEQFF
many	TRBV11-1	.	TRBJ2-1	TGTGCCAGCAGCTTTAAGGTGGGGACCTATAGGTCCAGTGAGCAGTTCTTC	CASSFKVGTYRSSEQFF
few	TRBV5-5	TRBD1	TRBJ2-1	TGTGCCAGCAGCTTGGACAGGGGGCTCTACAATGAGCAGTTCTTC	CASSLDRGLYNEQFF